In this sample, the clone carrying this TCR beta chain turned up a few times. Its target is not known. Repertoires were generated with immunoSEQ multiplex PCR, while TCRdb's copy carries only in-frame clones and drops some. The sample includes roughly 50,000 clones, about 80% of them seen just once. V was trimmed by 5 bases and J by 5 bases, leaving 17 bases between them. Per germline, CDR1 SGDLS and CDR2 YYNGEE. CDR3 size: 16 residues. Drawing of blood for sampling happened at baseline, at cycle 4 day 1, and at cycle 7 day 1. The data stem from a study of OX40 agonist ivuxolimab in advanced cancers. The study, taken as a whole, reports: Part of the nonresponder group also had normalized T-cell clonal expansion that was low. CD8+ T cells (on average) carried more expanded clones than CD4+ T cells. Among patients with partial responses at 0.1-3.0 mg/kg, clonal expansion was among the lowest.

The starting material was CD4+ or CD8+ T cells sorted from blood, obtained in a trial of the OX40 agonist ivuxolimab. This TCR came from an adult with an advanced solid tumor such as melanoma, head and neck, liver or kidney cancer. This rearrangement joins TRBV9 to TRBJ1-6; D is uncertain. The CDR3 protein is CASSWSPTGNNSPLHF. The CDR3 DNA follows: TGTGCCAGCAGTTGGTCCCCGACGGGAAATAATTCACCCCTCCACTTT.